The 17 T cell receptor beta chains below were found in one sample sequenced in a study of cytomegalovirus exposure and HLA in healthy donors. The PCR used 60 Vbeta and 13 Jbeta primers. The data were produced by immunoSEQ multiplex PCR, yet TCRdb's version contains in-frame clones alone and is incomplete. Of approximately 150,000 clones in the sample, over 75% were seen once. Sequencing was carried out using PBMCs. The receptors were sampled from a male donor in good health and CMV-seronegative.

The J gene is TRBJ2-2, the V gene TRBV7-2; 7 bases map to TRBD1. Germline V gives CDR1 SGHTA, CDR2 FQGNSA. This CDR3 has 16 amino acids. V gave up 2 bases and J gave up 3 bases; unmatched junction bases: 6. The chain's CDR3 is CASSLRQGADTGELFF. In nucleotides, the CDR3 is TGTGCCAGCAGCTTACGACAGGGAGCTGACACCGGGGAGCTGTTTTTT.

Here the CDR3 DNA reads TGCAGCTCGAGAGGGCACAAGAACACTGAAGCTTTCTTT. Translated, it gives CSSRGHKNTEAFF. The chain has TRBV29-1 and TRBJ1-1; D unclear. V shed 8 bases and J shed 1 base, with 14 bases lying between them. The length of the CDR3 is 13 residues. Germline V gene data show CDR1 as SQVTM and CDR2 as ANQGSEA. The whole variable domain, filled in from reference TRBV29-1 and TRBJ1-1, reads SAVISQKPSRDICQRGTSLTIQCQVDSQVTMMFWYRQQPGQSLTLIATANQGSEATYESGFVIDKFPISRPNLTFSTLTVSNMSPEDSSIYLCSSRGHKNTEAFFGQGTRLTVV.

This chain links TRBV29-1 with TRBJ2-7; TRBD2 might be the D (6 bases). The V and J ends lost 6 bases and 4 bases respectively, with 13 bases between them. Germline CDR1 is SQVTM and CDR2 is ANQGSEA. This CDR3 contains 12 residues. CDR3 in DNA: TGCAGCGTGCAGGAGGGGCGGTACGAGCAGTACTTC. Its translation: CSVQEGRYEQYF.

This clone was counted once. The chain joins TRBV6-6 to TRBJ1-5; tentatively, D is TRBD1 (6 bases). The CDR3 contains 15 residues. Trimming pared 2 bases from V and 7 bases from J, leaving 15 bases between. Germline CDR1 MNHNY, CDR2 SVGAGI (reference sequence). CDR3 protein: CASSYGGGGVQPQHF. The CDR3 nucleotides are TGTGCCAGCAGTTACGGGGGGGGCGGTGTCCAGCCCCAGCATTTT.

The V call is TRBV25-1, the J call TRBJ2-1; 8 bases agree with TRBD1. V was pared by 6 bases and J by 1 base, with 2 bases of the junction left unmatched. This CDR3 has 14 residues. The germline V gene encodes CDR1 MGHDK and CDR2 SYGVNS. The CDR3 protein is CASRQGVSYNEQFF. In DNA form, the CDR3 reads TGTGCCAGCAGACAGGGGGTGTCCTACAATGAGCAGTTCTTC.

V and J are TRBV6-5 and TRBJ2-1, with D uncertain. V was cut by 6 bases and J by 5 bases, with 8 bases left in between. CDR3 length: 12 residues. Germline V gene sequence: CDR1 MNHEY, CDR2 SVGAGI. CDR3 protein: CASRLGHNEQFF. The CDR3 DNA sequence: TGTGCCAGCAGGCTTGGCCACAATGAGCAGTTCTTC.

V and J are TRBV7-6 and TRBJ1-2, with TRBD1 identical over 7 bases. The CDR3 totals 20 residues. The germline CDR1 and CDR2 sequences are SGHVS and FNYEAQ. V was pared by 5 bases and J by 3 bases, with 24 bases of the junction left unmatched. The CDR3, as DNA: TGTGCCAGCAGCCGTGGGGGATCCCGGGACAGAGATTATTCATACTATGGCTACACCTTC. It is translated as CASSRGGSRDRDYSYYGYTF.

The V and J genes are TRBV7-2 and TRBJ1-2; D might be TRBD1 (5 bases). Germline values: CDR1 SGHTA, CDR2 FQGNSA. V was pared by 7 bases and J by 7 bases, with 16 bases between. The CDR3 runs 13 residues. The DNA of the CDR3 is TGTGCCAGCACCGGGGGGGTAAGGAGTGGCTACACCTTC. It codes for CASTGGVRSGYTF.

The chain uses TRBV5-1 and TRBJ1-1, with 10 bases fitting TRBD1. Germline CDR1 SGHRS, CDR2 YFSETQ. This CDR3 is built from 16 residues. J lost 5 bases, V lost 4 bases, and 11 bases had no gene match. The CDR3 is CASSLETGDRGTEAFF. In DNA, the CDR3 is TGCGCCAGCAGCCTGGAAACCGGGGACAGGGGAACTGAAGCTTTCTTT.

The rearrangement joins TRBV7-9 to TRBJ2-1, with 8 nucleotides matching TRBD2. CDR3 length: 15 amino acids. The germline CDR1 and CDR2 sequences are SEHNR and FQNEAQ (reference sequence). The V gene end was trimmed by 6 bases and the J gene end by 8 bases; junction bases not matched to a gene: 12. The CDR3 spells CASSLTGGASDEQFF. For the CDR3, the DNA is TGTGCCAGCAGTTTAACCGGGGGGGCCTCGGATGAGCAGTTCTTC.

As regards this clone: Other DNA sequences in the sample encode the same CDR3. The genes are TRBV6-5 and TRBJ2-5; tentative D call: TRBD2 (5 bases). This CDR3 is 13 amino acids long. Trimming stripped 6 bases from V and 2 bases from J, with 10 bases between. The germline CDR1 and CDR2 sequences are MNHEY and SVGAGI. The DNA of the CDR3 is TGTGCCAGCAGCCCCGGACTTCAAGAGACCCAGTACTTC. Translated, it gives CASSPGLQETQYF.

This clone showed up just once. The chain is built from TRBV30 and TRBJ1-1; D ambiguous. V was pared by 0 bases and J by 3 bases, with 11 bases between. Germline-derived CDR1 and CDR2 are GTSNPN and SVGIG (reference sequence). This CDR3 contains 14 residues. As DNA, the CDR3 is TGTGCCTGGAGTGTTAGCGTGGTGGACACTGAAGCTTTCTTT. Translation gives CAWSVSVVDTEAFF. Full variable domain (outside the CDR3, taken from reference TRBV30 and TRBJ1-1): SQTIHQWPATLVQPVGSPLSLECTVEGTSNPNLYWYRQAAGRGLQLLFYSVGIGQISSEVPQNLSASRPQDRQFILSSKKLLLSDSGFYLCAWSVSVVDTEAFFGQGTRLTVV.

Note on this clone: One end of the junction varies from germline; a read error may be responsible. The rearrangement joins TRBV2 to TRBJ2-2; a weak D match, TRBD2 (5 bases). Germline assignment: CDR1 SNHLY and CDR2 FYNNEI. The CDR3 totals 14 residues. The CDR3: CASSEAGWSGELLF. The DNA for the CDR3 is TGTGCCAGCAGTGAAGCGGGGTGGTCCGGGGAGCTGCTTTTT.

V and J are TRBV5-6 and TRBJ1-4, with TRBD1 identical over 10 bases. Looked up from germline, CDR1 is SGHDT and CDR2 is YYEEEE. V lost 4 bases and J lost 1; bases outside the gene matches: 10. The CDR3 loop spans 18 amino acids. DNA for the CDR3: TGTGCCAGCAGCAAGCCGGGACAGGGGTACAGAACTAATGAAAAACTGTTTTTT. It specifies CASSKPGQGYRTNEKLFF.

This chain joins TRBV27 and TRBJ1-3; D gene uncertain. The CDR3 spans 15 residues. Germline CDR1 reads MNHEY; CDR2 reads SMNVEV (reference sequence). The V and J ends lost 6 bases and 0 bases respectively, with 12 bases between them. The CDR3 region is CASRPLEYSGNTIYF. Written as DNA, the CDR3 is TGTGCCAGCAGGCCCTTGGAGTACTCTGGAAACACCATATATTTT.

The rearrangement links TRBV30 to TRBJ2-1; D possibly corresponds to TRBD2 (5 bases). The length of the CDR3 is 13 residues. Trimming took off 7 bases at V and 0 bases at J, with 10 bases between the two ends. Germline V lookup: CDR1 GTSNPN, CDR2 SVGIG (reference sequence). The CDR3 nucleotides read TGTGCCTCCGGGAAAAGCTCCTACAATGAGCAGTTCTTC. It yields the protein CASGKSSYNEQFF.

The chain has TRBV29-1 and TRBJ2-7; 7 nucleotides agree with TRBD2. The V segment lost 4 bases and the J segment 7 bases; nucleotides outside the gene matches: 10. CDR1 and CDR2 from the germline V gene are SQVTM and ANQGSEA. This CDR3 has 13 residues. This CDR3 is CSVGGRVGVEQYF. The CDR3 nucleotides are TGCAGCGTTGGTGGGAGGGTTGGTGTTGAGCAGTACTTC.